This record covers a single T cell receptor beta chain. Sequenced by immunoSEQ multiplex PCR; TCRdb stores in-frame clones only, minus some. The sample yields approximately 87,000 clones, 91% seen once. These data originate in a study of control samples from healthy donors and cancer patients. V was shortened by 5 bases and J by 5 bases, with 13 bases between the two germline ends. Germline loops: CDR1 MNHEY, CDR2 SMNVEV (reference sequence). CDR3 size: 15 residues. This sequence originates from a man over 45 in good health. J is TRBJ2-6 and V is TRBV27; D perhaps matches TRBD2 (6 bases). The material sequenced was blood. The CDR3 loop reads CASSVEGFRANVLTF. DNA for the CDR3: TGTGCCAGCAGTGTGGAGGGGTTTAGGGCCAACGTCCTGACTTTC.